This TCR beta chain was identified in a study of shared T cell receptors in the human thymus. TCRdb's table, derived via immunoSEQ multiplex PCR, lists solely in-frame clones and lacks some. The table has roughly 700,000 clones, more than 75% seen once. In addition, the sample was reused for a study of human thymus T cells.

What was sequenced was thymocytes. The TCR comes from a boy under three years old with a congenital heart defect.

CDR3 protein: CASSVGYRGRSGNTIYF. The DNA of the CDR3 is TGTGCCAGCAGTGTAGGATACAGGGGGCGTTCTGGAAACACCATATATTTT. J is TRBJ1-3 and V is TRBV6-1; the match to TRBD1 covers 9 bases. The germline CDR1 and CDR2 sequences are MNHNS and SASEGT. V shed 4 bases, J shed 1 base, and the junction held 8 bases outside the gene matches. This CDR3 contains 17 residues.